Listed below are T cell receptor beta chains from one sample, sequenced in a study of technical replicates of blood from a handful of donors. This table comes from immunoSEQ multiplex PCR, and its TCRdb copy is limited to in-frame clones, with some not included. The top ten clones hold about 0.26% of a sample with tens of thousands of clones, about 90% of them seen once. The sample taken for sequencing was T cells isolated from PBMCs. These receptors were taken from a human donor in good health. Each CDR3 is given with its conserved first and last residue.

J: TRBJ2-1
V: TRBV2
CDR3: CASSQRGVRSYNEQFF

J: TRBJ2-7
V: TRBV11-2
CDR3: CASSLAGAGYEQYF

J: TRBJ2-3
V: TRBV28
CDR3: CASSLPLAGTDTQYF

J: TRBJ1-2
V: TRBV28
CDR3: CASTPQGSYGYTF

J: TRBJ2-5
V: TRBV27
CDR3: CASSLRDNPETQYF

J: TRBJ1-2
V: TRBV5-4
CDR3: CASSLAKQGSGNYGYTF

J: TRBJ2-1
V: TRBV5-4
CDR3: CASSPGLAGARYNEQFF

J: TRBJ2-7
V: TRBV2
CDR3: CASMGSGGGSSYEQYF

J: TRBJ1-2
V: TRBV4-1
CDR3: CASSQDQDYGYTF

J: TRBJ2-1
V: TRBV10-1
CDR3: CASSEGRFTYNEQFF

J: TRBJ1-2
V: TRBV29-1
CDR3: CSVEQGLYGYTF

J: TRBJ1-4
V: TRBV15
CDR3: CATSRDLGGRGEKLFF

J: TRBJ1-1
V: TRBV6-1
CDR3: CASSNGQGEAFF

J: TRBJ2-2
V: TRBV5-1
CDR3: CASTETSFFPGELFF

J: TRBJ1-4
V: TRBV19
CDR3: CASSITAIQPEKLFF

J: TRBJ2-2
V: TRBV5-6
CDR3: CASSSRGGASGELFF

J: TRBJ1-2
V: TRBV7-2
CDR3: CASRPRVDYGYTF

J: TRBJ1-4
V: TRBV6-5
CDR3: CASSYLESTNEKLFF

J: TRBJ2-7
V: TRBV16
CDR3: CASSQGGEEQYF

J: TRBJ2-1
V: TRBV10-3
CDR3: CAISPVIAGGGTPYNEQFF

J: TRBJ1-6
V: TRBV13
CDR3: CASSLGYTNSPLHF

J: TRBJ2-7
V: TRBV19
CDR3: CASSMVGRGAYYEQYF

J: TRBJ2-1
V: TRBV30
CDR3: CAWRGITGAWGNEQFF

J: TRBJ2-3
V: TRBV4-1
CDR3: CASSQESSGGADTQYF

J: TRBJ1-2
V: TRBV19
CDR3: CASSIQGYGYTF

J: TRBJ2-1
V: TRBV4-2
CDR3: CASSQDSQGAYNEQFF

J: TRBJ1-2
V: TRBV4-1
CDR3: CASSQGQGTGKYGYTF

J: TRBJ1-2
V: TRBV6-1
CDR3: CASSERSSGVDYGYTF

J: TRBJ1-2
V: TRBV7-9
CDR3: CASSHKDRGWDGYTF

J: TRBJ2-7
V: TRBV7-2
CDR3: CASSPPTGYEQYF

J: TRBJ1-2
V: TRBV10-3
CDR3: CAISRGGYTF

J: TRBJ1-1
V: TRBV25-1
CDR3: CASSDLGQLSGTEAFF

J: TRBJ2-4
V: TRBV13
CDR3: CASSLGTGNIQYF

J: TRBJ2-3
V: TRBV11-2
CDR3: CASSLYSSTDTQYF

J: TRBJ2-3
V: TRBV6-5
CDR3: CASSYQGLAGTDTQYF

J: TRBJ2-2
V: TRBV5-1
CDR3: CASSRMDRSEGGELFF

J: TRBJ2-2
V: TRBV4-1
CDR3: CASSQVTGGDSGELFF

J: TRBJ1-1
V: TRBV19
CDR3: CASSIVSRGPVANTEAFF

J: TRBJ2-7
V: TRBV5-1
CDR3: CASSSSTEQYF

J: TRBJ2-3
V: TRBV4-1
CDR3: CASSSRLAGTSTDTQYF

J: TRBJ2-2
V: TRBV5-1
CDR3: CASSLLSGELFF

J: TRBJ1-2
V: TRBV2
CDR3: CASSESTGGYTF

J: TRBJ2-7
V: TRBV7-2
CDR3: CASSLTGGLYEQYF

J: TRBJ1-3
V: TRBV7-9
CDR3: CASSLDVRNNSGNTIYF

J: TRBJ2-1
V: TRBV19
CDR3: CASSIDPYNEQFF

J: TRBJ2-3
V: TRBV29-1
CDR3: CSVGGSGGAPDTQYF

J: TRBJ2-5
V: TRBV5-1
CDR3: CASSPGTQGEETQYF

J: TRBJ1-1
V: TRBV21-1
CDR3: CASSKSGDRRPEAFF

J: TRBJ2-7
V: TRBV29-1
CDR3: CSAGTSGIEQYF

J: TRBJ1-1
V: TRBV30
CDR3: CAWSVGSLEAFF

J: TRBJ1-1
V: TRBV7-9
CDR3: CASSFKQVHTEAFF